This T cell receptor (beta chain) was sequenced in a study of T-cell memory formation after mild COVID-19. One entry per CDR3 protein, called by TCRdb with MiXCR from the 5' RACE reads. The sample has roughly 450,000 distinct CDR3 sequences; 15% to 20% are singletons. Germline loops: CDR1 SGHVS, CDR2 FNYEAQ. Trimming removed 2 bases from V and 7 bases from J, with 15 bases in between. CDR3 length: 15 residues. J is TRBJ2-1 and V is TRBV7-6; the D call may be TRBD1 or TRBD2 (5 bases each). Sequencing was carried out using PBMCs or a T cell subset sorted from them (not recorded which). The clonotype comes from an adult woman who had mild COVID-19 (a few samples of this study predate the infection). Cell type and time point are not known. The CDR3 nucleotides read TGTGCCAGCAGCTTAAGATTAGAGGGGCATAATGAGCAGTTCTTC. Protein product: CASSLRLEGHNEQFF.